The 22 T cell receptor beta chains below all came from one sample that was sequenced in a study of OX40 agonist ivuxolimab in advanced cancers. Assay used: immunoSEQ multiplex PCR; TCRdb lists only in-frame clones, some missing. The sample contains 40,000 to 60,000 clones, roughly 80% of which appear only once. Specimen: CD4+ or CD8+ T cells sorted from blood, collected in a trial of the OX40 agonist ivuxolimab. The receptors originated from an adult with an advanced solid tumor such as melanoma, head and neck, liver or kidney cancer.

The gene calls are TRBV11-3 and TRBJ1-2, with TRBD1 as a possible D gene (5 bases). The germline gives CDR1 SGHNT, CDR2 YENEEA. Trimming removed 0 bases from V and 5 bases from J, with 16 bases in between. The CDR3 has 16 residues. The DNA of the CDR3 is TGTGCCAGCAGCTTAGATGCGTCAAGGGACCCATATGGCTACACCTTC. Its translation is CASSLDASRDPYGYTF.

The rearrangement joins TRBV6-5 to TRBJ1-2; no reliable D call. This CDR3 is built from 12 residues. Germline lookup yields CDR1 MNHEY and CDR2 SVGAGI. V gave up 6 bases and J gave up 4 bases, with 9 bases separating them. DNA for the CDR3: TGTGCCAGCAGAGATTCCTTCTATGGCTACACCTTC. It is translated as CASRDSFYGYTF.

CDR3 region: CASSLSTRAYYEQYF. In nucleotides, the CDR3 is TGTGCCAGCAGTTTATCGACCCGAGCGTACTACGAGCAGTACTTC. The chain carries TRBV28 and TRBJ2-7; D is unclear. Germline values: CDR1 MDHEN, CDR2 SYDVKM. Deletions cut 1 base from V and 3 bases from J, with 13 bases between. The CDR3 loop spans 15 amino acids. The entire variable domain, with the rest obtained from reference TRBV28 and TRBJ2-7, is as follows: DVKVTQSSRYLVKRTGEKVFLECVQDMDHENMFWYRQDPGLGLRLIYFSYDVKMKEKGDIPEGYSVSREKKERFSLILESASTNQTSMYLCASSLSTRAYYEQYFGPGTRLTVT.

The J gene is TRBJ2-2, the V gene TRBV5-4; D possibly corresponds to TRBD1 (9 bases). CDR1 and CDR2 from the germline V gene are SGHNT and YYREEE (reference sequence). This CDR3 is 16 amino acids long. V gave up 4 bases and J gave up 6 bases, with 19 bases separating them. Here the CDR3 reads CASSPAGGQGPGELFF. The CDR3 DNA follows: TGTGCCAGCAGCCCTGCGGGAGGACAGGGGCCCGGGGAGCTGTTTTTT.

CDR3 DNA: TGCGCCAGCAGCCAAGGACAGGGGAGGAACACTGAAGCTTTCTTT. Protein product: CASSQGQGRNTEAFF. V gene TRBV4-1 combines with J gene TRBJ1-1, with 8 positions matching TRBD1. Germline assignment: CDR1 MGHRA and CDR2 YSYEKL. The CDR3 totals 15 residues. With 1 base clipped from V and 1 base from J, the junction kept 2 bases outside the gene matches.

V is TRBV7-9 and J is TRBJ2-5; D possibly corresponds to TRBD2 (7 bases). V lost 2 bases and J lost 5, with 15 bases in between. CDR1 SEHNR and CDR2 FQNEAQ come from the germline V gene (reference sequence). The CDR3 contains 15 residues. CDR3 sequence: CASSLLGGARETQYF. CDR3 nucleotides: TGTGCCAGCAGCTTATTAGGGGGGGCCAGGGAGACCCAGTACTTC.

In its sample, this clone was seen a few times. The chain employs TRBV7-3 and TRBJ1-3; perhaps TRBD1 as D (5 bases). V gave up 2 bases and J gave up 4 bases, with 15 bases separating them. Germline V CDR1 and CDR2: SGHTA, FQGTGA. The length of the CDR3 is 16 residues. The CDR3 region is CASSLSGRGSGNTIYF. CDR3 DNA: TGTGCCAGCAGCTTATCGGGGCGGGGATCCGGAAACACCATATATTTT.

The CDR3 spells CASSYFDRENSPLHF. The DNA of the CDR3 is TGTGCCAGCAGTTACTTCGACAGGGAGAATTCACCCCTCCACTTT. The chain recombines TRBV6-5 with TRBJ1-6; TRBD1 matches at 7 bases. The V and J ends lost 1 base and 7 bases, in that order; junction bases with no gene match: 4. CDR3 length: 15 amino acids. The germline CDR1 and CDR2 sequences are MNHEY and SVGAGI.

The CDR3 region has the DNA TGTGCCAGCAGCAGCCGGGCTCCGGGAACCGGGGAGCTGTTTTTT. It encodes CASSSRAPGTGELFF. The gene calls are TRBV7-3 and TRBJ2-2, with D possibly TRBD2 on 5 matching bases. Trimming left V 5 bases short and J 5 bases short, with 15 bases between. The germline V gene encodes CDR1 SGHTA and CDR2 FQGTGA. The CDR3 is 15 residues long. Using reference TRBV7-3 and TRBJ2-2 for the parts outside the CDR3, the full variable domain is GAGVSQTPSNKVTEKGKYVELRCDPISGHTALYWYRQSLGQGPEFLIYFQGTGAADDSGLPNDRFFAVRPEGSVSTLKIQRTERGDSAVYLCASSSRAPGTGELFFGEGSRLTVL.

This chain uses TRBV11-1 with TRBJ2-3; the D is unclear. This CDR3 comprises 16 residues. The V gene lost 2 bases and the J gene lost 4 bases, with 16 bases spanning the gap. Germline V CDR1 and CDR2: SGHAT, FQDESV (reference sequence). The CDR3 here is CASSLNGALGSDTQYF. The CDR3 DNA follows: TGTGCCAGCAGCTTAAACGGTGCCCTTGGGTCAGATACGCAGTATTTT.

V gene TRBV7-9 combines with J gene TRBJ2-3, with 8 bases lining up with TRBD2. V shed 8 bases, J shed 2 bases, and the junction held 9 bases outside the gene matches. The CDR3 is made up of 15 amino acids. Germline V gene sequence: CDR1 SEHNR, CDR2 FQNEAQ (reference sequence). The CDR3 loop reads CASPSGGGHTDTQYF. The CDR3 DNA is TGTGCCAGCCCTTCGGGCGGGGGGCACACAGATACGCAGTATTTT.

The V call is TRBV7-8, the J call TRBJ2-1; 8 nucleotides agree with TRBD2. Germline CDR1 and CDR2: SGHVS and FQNEAQ. V shed 2 bases and J 4 bases; nucleotides not matched to a gene: 4. This CDR3 comprises 15 residues. The CDR3, as DNA: TGTGCCAGCAGCTTAACGGGGGGGCCGTACAATGAGCAGTTCTTC. Its protein product is CASSLTGGPYNEQFF.

This sequence joins TRBV4-1 and TRBJ2-3; 9 nucleotides match TRBD2. This CDR3 contains 15 residues. With V trimmed by 4 bases and J by 3 bases, 5 bases remained unmatched. Germline V gene data show CDR1 as MGHRA and CDR2 as YSYEKL. The CDR3 DNA reads as TGCGCCAGCAGCCTCTTGACTAGCGGAACAGATACGCAGTATTTT. Translating it yields CASSLLTSGTDTQYF.

The chain combines TRBV5-4 with TRBJ2-2; TRBD1 agrees at 7 bases. J gave up 2 bases and V 3 bases, and 10 bases lay outside the gene matches. Germline V gives CDR1 SGHNT, CDR2 YYREEE (reference sequence). This CDR3 spans 17 amino acids. CDR3 protein: CASSSDQGQRNTGELFF. The CDR3 DNA follows: TGTGCCAGCAGCTCGGACCAGGGACAGCGCAACACCGGGGAGCTGTTTTTT.

V gene TRBV19 combines with J gene TRBJ1-5, with no clear D. V was trimmed by 7 bases and J by 0 bases, leaving 19 bases between them. In germline, CDR1 is LNHDA, CDR2 SQIVND (reference sequence). The CDR3 extends over 17 amino acids. CDR3: CASKPDGTTYSNQPQHF. Written as DNA, the CDR3 is TGTGCCAGTAAACCAGACGGCACAACTTATAGCAATCAGCCCCAGCATTTT.

The CDR3 here is CASSATSGGGNEQFF. In DNA, the CDR3 is TGTGCCAGCAGCGCAACTAGCGGGGGGGGCAATGAGCAGTTCTTC. The chain carries TRBV5-4 and TRBJ2-1, with 13 bases matching TRBD2. V trimming: 4 bases; J trimming: 6 bases; junction bases outside the gene matches: 4. Germline CDR1 SGHNT, CDR2 YYREEE (reference sequence). The CDR3 contains 15 residues. The complete variable domain, with remaining parts taken from reference TRBV5-4 and TRBJ2-1, reads ETGVTQSPTHLIKTRGQQVTLRCSSQSGHNTVSWYQQALGQGPQFIFQYYREEENGRGNFPPRFSGLQFPNYSSELNVNALELDDSALYLCASSATSGGGNEQFFGPGTRLTVL.

This chain links TRBV6-1 with TRBJ2-5, with 8 bases that match TRBD1. Germline V CDR1 and CDR2: MNHNS, SASEGT. CDR3 length: 15 amino acids. The V and J ends lost 4 bases and 5 bases, in that order; junction bases with no gene match: 9. The CDR3 protein is CASSGGQGYGETQYF. DNA of the CDR3: TGTGCCAGCAGTGGAGGACAGGGTTACGGGGAGACCCAGTACTTC.

This clone was counted a single time. The chain uses TRBV7-2 and TRBJ1-3; tentatively, D is TRBD1 (6 bases). CDR1 and CDR2 from the germline V gene are SGHTA and FQGNSA. The CDR3 consists of 16 residues. V was pared by 1 base and J by 0 bases, with 10 bases between. As DNA, the CDR3 is TGTGCCAGCAGCTTAGTGGGGGACATCTCTGGAAACACCATATATTTT. Amino acid sequence: CASSLVGDISGNTIYF.

V is TRBV6-1 and J is TRBJ2-7, with 7 bases aligning to TRBD2. Germline lookup yields CDR1 MNHNS and CDR2 SASEGT. The V gene end was trimmed by 4 bases and the J gene end by 0 bases; junction bases not matched to a gene: 3. CDR3 length: 14 amino acids. The CDR3 protein is CASSGGGSSYEQYF. The CDR3 bases are TGTGCCAGCAGTGGGGGGGGGAGCTCCTACGAGCAGTACTTC.

The chain uses TRBV6-4 and TRBJ2-1; D possibly matches TRBD1 or TRBD2 (5 bases each). This CDR3 contains 15 residues. Deletions cut 3 bases from V and 3 bases from J, with 12 bases between. Germline assignment: CDR1 MRHNA and CDR2 SNTAGT. Here the CDR3 reads CASSEGDWGYNEQFF. DNA of the CDR3: TGTGCCAGCAGTGAGGGGGATTGGGGCTACAATGAGCAGTTCTTC.

The chain carries TRBV9 and TRBJ1-3; D gene ambiguous. Looked up from germline, CDR1 is SGDLS and CDR2 is YYNGEE. V shed 4 bases and J shed 4 bases, with 9 bases lying between them. This CDR3 comprises 13 residues. CDR3 sequence reads: CASSPTGGNTIYF. DNA for the CDR3: TGTGCCAGCAGCCCAACGGGGGGAAACACCATATATTTT.

V and J are TRBV7-6 and TRBJ2-1; 13 bases are shared with TRBD2. Germline V gene sequence: CDR1 SGHVS, CDR2 FNYEAQ. The CDR3 loop spans 16 amino acids. The V and J ends lost 3 bases and 2 bases, in that order; junction bases with no gene match: 1. The CDR3 DNA follows: TGTGCCAGCAGCTTCGGACTAGCGGGGGCCTACAATGAGCAGTTCTTC. It translates to CASSFGLAGAYNEQFF.